These 9 T cell receptor beta chains were sequenced from one sample in a study of persistence of HIV-infected CD4 T cells. The stimulus was lysate of CMV-infected fibroblasts, about 10 ug/mL. CD40L-negative CD69-negative CD45RO-high memory CD4+ T cells were sorted as populations depleted of antigen-responding cells. Their target antigens are unknown. The libraries were made with immunoSEQ version 4 in survey mode. Profiled with immunoSEQ multiplex PCR; TCRdb holds only in-frame clones, not every one. The sample holds 25,000 to 30,000 clones; 82% are singletons and the top ten take approximately 5%. The source material was CD4+ T cells sorted from PBMCs after roughly 18-hour stimulation, sampled from a patient who received antiretroviral therapy. The origin of the receptors is an adult man with HIV who was CMV-seropositive.

V gene TRBV3-1 (or the pseudogene TRBV3-2) combines with J gene TRBJ2-3, with 9 bases aligning to TRBD2. The CDR3 runs 17 residues. The germline V gene encodes CDR1 LGHDT and CDR2 YNNKEL (reference sequence). The V and J ends lost 3 bases and 1 base, in that order; junction bases with no gene match: 8. In nucleotides, the CDR3 is TGTGCCAGCAGCCAGTTGCCTAGCGGGACGGGCACAGATACGCAGTATTTT. Its translation: CASSQLPSGTGTDTQYF.

The chain combines TRBV6-5 with TRBJ2-2; D might be TRBD2 (5 bases). V lost 8 bases and J 2 bases, leaving 12 bases between the germline ends. CDR3 length: 14 residues. Germline V CDR1 and CDR2: MNHEY, SVGAGI. CDR3 nucleotides: TGTGCCAGCGAGTGGGAGAAAAACACCGGGGAGCTGTTTTTT. This codes for CASEWEKNTGELFF.

The rearrangement links TRBV3-1 (or the pseudogene TRBV3-2) to TRBJ1-1, with unresolved D. Germline assignment: CDR1 LGHDT and CDR2 YNNKEL (reference sequence). CDR3 length: 14 residues. V gave up 2 bases and J gave up 3 bases, with 10 bases separating them. As DNA, the CDR3 is TGTGCCAGCAGCCAAATGGAGGACCACACTGAAGCTTTCTTT. This codes for CASSQMEDHTEAFF.

The table lists this clone with a count of one. The rearrangement uses TRBV28 and TRBJ1-1, with D possibly TRBD1 on 6 matching bases. Trimming left V 3 bases short and J 10 bases short, with 12 bases between. This CDR3 region has 12 residues. Germline V lookup: CDR1 MDHEN, CDR2 SYDVKM. The CDR3 DNA reads TGTGCCAGCAGTTTTGGGGGGGGCAGAGCTTTCTTT. Protein product: CASSFGGGRAFF.

The V gene is TRBV18, the J gene TRBJ1-6, with D perhaps matching TRBD1 (5 bases). The CDR3 sequence is 15 residues long. The germline V gene encodes CDR1 KGHSH and CDR2 LQKENI. Between the trimmed V and J ends, which lost 3 bases and 7 bases, there was a span of 13 bases. The CDR3 is CASSPGGNRNSPLHF. CDR3 nucleotides: TGTGCCAGCTCACCGGGGGGGAATCGGAATTCACCCCTCCACTTT.

The rearrangement links TRBV7-2 to TRBJ1-1; TRBD1 matches at 7 bases. Per germline, CDR1 SGHTA and CDR2 FQGNSA. This CDR3 comprises 14 residues. The V gene end was trimmed by 3 bases and the J gene end by 6 bases; junction bases not matched to a gene: 7. CDR3 loop: CASSFRQGLAEAFF. The CDR3 coding sequence is TGTGCCAGCAGCTTCCGACAGGGATTGGCTGAAGCTTTCTTT.

This clone occurred once. This sequence joins TRBV7-2 and TRBJ1-4; 7 nucleotides align to TRBD1. V shed 5 bases and J 5 bases; nucleotides not matched to a gene: 5. Per germline, CDR1 SGHTA and CDR2 FQGNSA. The length of the CDR3 is 14 residues. CDR3 sequence reads: CASSGGQKNEKLFF. The CDR3 DNA reads as TGTGCCAGCAGCGGGGGACAGAAAAATGAAAAACTGTTTTTT.

The V gene is TRBV5-1, the J gene TRBJ2-1; tentative D call: TRBD1 (6 bases). The CDR3 extends over 16 amino acids. V lost 0 bases and J lost 4, with 14 bases in between. Germline V gene lookup returns CDR1 SGHRS and CDR2 YFSETQ. The CDR3 DNA sequence: TGCGCCAGCAGCTTGGAGTGGGGACACGGGTACAATGAGCAGTTCTTC. Protein sequence: CASSLEWGHGYNEQFF.

The chain uses TRBV15 and TRBJ1-3, with unresolved D. CDR3 length: 16 residues. Trimming stripped 5 bases from V and 0 bases from J, with 14 bases between. CDR1 and CDR2 from the germline V gene are LNHNV and YYDKDF (reference sequence). Here the CDR3 reads CATSPTPGRSGNTIYF. The CDR3 nucleotides read TGTGCCACCAGCCCGACCCCCGGGCGCTCTGGAAACACCATATATTTT.